One and the same sample provided the 30 T cell receptor beta chains below, sequenced in a study of siplizumab effects on memory and regulatory T cells. Sequencing was performed with immunoSEQ multiplex PCR; in TCRdb, only in-frame clones are kept and a portion is missing. Here the sample spans about 120,000 clones, just over 90% being singletons. Sequencing was carried out using non-Treg CD4+ T cells sorted from blood. The receptors originated from a human donor in good health.

J is TRBJ2-7 and V is TRBV4-2, with TRBD1 matching 9 bases. V lost 0 bases to trimming and J lost 3 bases; unmatched junction nucleotides: 3. Germline CDR1 and CDR2: LGHNA and YNFKEQ. The CDR3 is made up of 15 amino acids. The CDR3 protein is CASSQEGTGRYEQYF. CDR3 in DNA: TGTGCCAGCAGCCAAGAGGGGACAGGGCGCTACGAGCAGTACTTC.

The genes are TRBV21-1 and TRBJ2-3; the D call in the table, TRBD2, was not verified against the DNA. TRBV21-1 is designated a pseudogene. The CDR3 consists of 18 residues. The CDR3 spells CASSKRSSGGPSTDTQYF. CDR3 DNA sequence: TGTGCCAGCAGCAAACGGTCTAGCGGGGGGCCTAGCACAGATACGCAGTATTTT.

This rearrangement joins TRBV7-2 to TRBJ1-5; D gene unclear. There are 13 residues in the CDR3. V was shortened by 2 bases and J by 9 bases, with 11 bases between the two germline ends. Germline CDR1 reads SGHTA; CDR2 reads FQGNSA. The CDR3 nucleotides read TGTGCCAGCAGCTTAAGCCCGGGTGGGCCCCAGCATTTT. It encodes CASSLSPGGPQHF.

The chain combines TRBV28 with TRBJ1-1; 7 bases are shared with TRBD1. J lost 10 bases, V lost 5 bases, and 7 bases had no gene match. Germline V CDR1 and CDR2: MDHEN, SYDVKM. CDR3 length: 12 residues. The CDR3 nucleotides are TGTGCCAGCAGTCATCAGGGGGACCCAGCTTTCTTT. This encodes CASSHQGDPAFF.

J is TRBJ1-1 and V is TRBV28; unclear D gene. Looked up from germline, CDR1 is MDHEN and CDR2 is SYDVKM. This CDR3 has 14 amino acids. V dropped 7 bases and J dropped 10 bases, with 22 bases sitting between them. The chain's CDR3 is CASTLSTPGFPAFF. The DNA of the CDR3 is TGTGCCAGCACGCTGTCGACACCCGGGTTCCCAGCTTTCTTT.

V gene TRBV27 combines with J gene TRBJ2-7; D possibly matches TRBD1 or TRBD2 (5 bases each). Trimming shortened V by 2 bases and J by 3 bases, and 8 bases separated the two germline ends. Per the germline V gene, CDR1 is MNHEY and CDR2 is SMNVEV (reference sequence). The CDR3 is 13 residues long. DNA of the CDR3: TGTGCCAGCAGTTTACGAGGGGTCTACGAGCAGTACTTC. Its translation is CASSLRGVYEQYF.

CDR3: CASSAYEQYF. CDR3 DNA sequence: TGCGCCAGCTCCGCCTACGAGCAGTACTTC. The chain couples TRBV4-3 to TRBJ2-7; D uncertain. V dropped 8 bases and J dropped 2 bases, with 4 bases sitting between them. This CDR3 has 10 amino acids. Germline V gene data show CDR1 as LGHNA and CDR2 as YSLEER.

This chain uses TRBV5-4 with TRBJ2-5, with D uncertain. The length of the CDR3 is 12 residues. V was cut by 5 bases and J by 0 bases, with 5 bases left in between. CDR1 is SGHNT, CDR2 YYREEE, per germline (reference sequence). The chain's CDR3 is CASSWYQETQYF. In DNA, the CDR3 is TGTGCCAGCAGTTGGTACCAAGAGACCCAGTACTTC.

The chain carries TRBV19 and TRBJ1-5; possible D gene TRBD1, 5 bases. Germline V lookup: CDR1 LNHDA, CDR2 SQIVND (reference sequence). V lost 7 bases and J 7 bases, leaving 17 bases between the germline ends. This CDR3 has 14 amino acids. Here the CDR3 DNA reads TGTGCCAGTAAATCCGGGACCGCAGGGCAGCCCCAGCATTTT. This encodes CASKSGTAGQPQHF.

The V and J genes are TRBV10-1 and TRBJ2-2, with D uncertain. Germline V lookup: CDR1 WNHNN, CDR2 SYGVQD (reference sequence). This CDR3 is 13 amino acids long. Deletions cut 7 bases from V and 4 bases from J, with 10 bases between. This CDR3 reads CASTPGGTGELFF. The CDR3 coding sequence is TGCGCCAGCACCCCCGGTGGCACCGGGGAGCTGTTTTTT.

The chain recombines TRBV2 with TRBJ1-2; D uncertain. There are 13 residues in the CDR3. The V end lost 5 bases, the J end lost 7 bases, and 14 bases lay between the germline ends. Germline V lookup: CDR1 SNHLY, CDR2 FYNNEI. The chain's CDR3 is CASSSTGRPGYTF. The DNA for the CDR3 is TGTGCCAGCAGTTCGACGGGAAGGCCTGGCTACACCTTC.

The chain has TRBV19 and TRBJ2-7, with D perhaps TRBD1 (5 bases). CDR1 is LNHDA and CDR2 is SQIVND in the germline V gene (reference sequence). This CDR3 contains 13 residues. V was trimmed by 7 bases and J by 4 bases, leaving 14 bases between them. CDR3 region: CASKKAGLYEQYF. For the CDR3, the DNA is TGTGCCAGTAAAAAGGCAGGGCTGTACGAGCAGTACTTC.

The chain is built from TRBV5-1 and TRBJ2-7; no clear D gene. Germline CDR1 is SGHRS and CDR2 is YFSETQ. Trimming removed 2 bases from V and 4 bases from J, with 13 bases in between. This CDR3 contains 14 residues. The CDR3 bases are TGCGCCAGCAGCTTAGGGCCCCTGGGGTACGAGCAGTACTTC. Translated, it gives CASSLGPLGYEQYF.

The chain combines TRBV7-3 with TRBJ2-1; D gene uncertain. Trimming left V 2 bases short and J 7 bases short, with 15 bases between. CDR1 is SGHTA and CDR2 is FQGTGA in the germline V gene. CDR3 length: 15 amino acids. CDR3 coding DNA: TGTGCCAGCAGCTTATCCGGGCTAGTCGGTAATGAGCAGTTCTTC. It yields the protein CASSLSGLVGNEQFF.

The chain combines TRBV28 with TRBJ2-2, with D uncertain. Germline V gene lookup returns CDR1 MDHEN and CDR2 SYDVKM. The CDR3 loop spans 13 amino acids. Trimming left V 5 bases short and J 4 bases short, with 8 bases between. The CDR3, as DNA: TGTGCCAGCAGTGATCGGCTCACCGGGGAGCTGTTTTTT. It translates to CASSDRLTGELFF. Using reference TRBV28 and TRBJ2-2 for the parts outside the CDR3, the full variable domain is DVKVTQSSRYLVKRTGEKVFLECVQDMDHENMFWYRQDPGLGLRLIYFSYDVKMKEKGDIPEGYSVSREKKERFSLILESASTNQTSMYLCASSDRLTGELFFGEGSRLTVL.

V is TRBV2 and J is TRBJ1-2, with a possible D match to TRBD1 (6 bases). V was pared by 3 bases and J by 8 bases, with 16 bases between. The length of the CDR3 is 14 residues. The V gene's germline CDR1 is SNHLY and CDR2 FYNNEI. The CDR3 DNA is TGTGCCAGCAGTGACAAAGTGGGGGCGCGGGGCTACACCTTC. Translation: CASSDKVGARGYTF.

V and J are TRBV7-6 and TRBJ1-6; D gene uncertain. The CDR3 is 14 amino acids. Trimming removed 1 base from V and 5 bases from J, with 6 bases in between. Germline V gene sequence: CDR1 SGHVS, CDR2 FNYEAQ. The CDR3: CASSLVGHNSPLHF. The CDR3 bases are TGTGCCAGCAGCTTAGTAGGACATAATTCACCCCTCCACTTT.

CDR3 residues: CASGPWNPGTQYF. The CDR3, as DNA: TGTGCTAGTGGTCCGTGGAATCCGGGGACCCAGTACTTC. V usage is TRBV12-5 and J usage is TRBJ2-5; no clear D gene. CDR3 length equals 13 residues. From germline, CDR1 is LGHNT and CDR2 FRNRAP. The ends were cut back, 5 bases at V and 7 bases at J, with 14 bases in the middle.

V and J are TRBV27 and TRBJ1-2; 7 bases align to TRBD1. Germline assignment: CDR1 MNHEY and CDR2 SMNVEV (reference sequence). CDR3 length equals 13 residues. The junction had 6 bases not matched to a gene; V was cut back by 4 bases and J by 7 bases. This CDR3 reads CASSSDRDSGYTF. In DNA, the CDR3 is TGTGCCAGCAGTTCAGACAGGGACAGTGGCTACACCTTC.

The chain combines TRBV6-5 with TRBJ1-1; maybe TRBD1 (6 bases). This CDR3 spans 14 amino acids. V lost 7 bases to trimming and J lost 1 base, with 13 bases between them. Germline CDR1 MNHEY, CDR2 SVGAGI. Here the CDR3 reads CASNPTGTNTEAFF. CDR3 nucleotides: TGTGCCAGCAACCCCACAGGGACGAACACTGAAGCTTTCTTT.

This sequence joins TRBV6-5 and TRBJ1-2; D uncertain. Trimming removed 0 bases from V and 4 bases from J, with 6 bases in between. Per germline, CDR1 MNHEY and CDR2 SVGAGI. The CDR3 is 13 amino acids. The CDR3 loop reads CASSYSVLYGYTF. The CDR3 DNA sequence: TGTGCCAGCAGTTACTCAGTCCTCTATGGCTACACCTTC.

J is TRBJ1-1 and V is TRBV5-1, with 8 bases identical to TRBD1. CDR1 is SGHRS and CDR2 is YFSETQ in the germline V gene. The length of the CDR3 is 12 residues. The trim removed 4 bases at V and 8 bases at J, leaving 4 bases unmatched. In DNA form, the CDR3 reads TGCGCCAGCAGCAGGGGGGACAGGGAAGCTTTCTTT. It translates to CASSRGDREAFF.

The rearrangement joins TRBV7-3 to TRBJ2-3, with D unresolved. The ends were cut back, 0 bases at V and 5 bases at J, with 6 bases in the middle. Germline assignment: CDR1 SGHTA and CDR2 FQGTGA. The CDR3 covers 13 residues. CDR3 amino acids: CASSLTLLDTQYF. The CDR3, as DNA: TGTGCCAGCAGCTTAACCCTACTAGATACGCAGTATTTT.

The chain recombines TRBV11-2 with TRBJ1-6; a weak D match, TRBD1 (6 bases). The CDR3 runs to 15 residues. V lost 6 bases to trimming and J lost 10 bases, with 19 bases between them. Germline V gene lookup returns CDR1 SGHAT and CDR2 FQNNGV. In DNA form, the CDR3 reads TGTGCCAGCAGACTCCCGGCGCAGGGACAATCACCCCTCCACTTT. This translates into CASRLPAQGQSPLHF. The entire variable domain, with the rest obtained from reference TRBV11-2 and TRBJ1-6, is as follows: EAGVAQSPRYKIIEKRQSVAFWCNPISGHATLYWYQQILGQGPKLLIQFQNNGVVDDSQLPKDRFSAERLKGVDSTLKIQPAKLEDSAVYLCASRLPAQGQSPLHFGNGTRLTVT.

This chain connects TRBV25-1 to TRBJ1-3, with unresolved D. In germline, CDR1 is MGHDK, CDR2 SYGVNS. Trimming left V 10 bases short and J 2 bases short, with 12 bases between. This CDR3 has 13 residues. The CDR3 DNA is TGTGCCACTATGGTTAGGGCTGGAAACACCATATATTTT. Amino acid sequence: CATMVRAGNTIYF.

This chain connects TRBV7-2 to TRBJ1-2; the D gene is possibly TRBD1 (5 bases). This CDR3 is built from 13 residues. V was pared by 2 bases and J by 6 bases, with 10 bases between. Germline V lookup: CDR1 SGHTA, CDR2 FQGNSA. The CDR3 DNA is TGTGCCAGCAGCTTAACCAGGGAGAATGGCTACACCTTC. Translated, it gives CASSLTRENGYTF.

The chain carries TRBV7-2 and TRBJ1-2; weak D call: TRBD1 (6 bases). Germline V CDR1 and CDR2: SGHTA, FQGNSA. V was clipped by 7 bases and J by 8 bases, with 14 bases between them. The CDR3 loop spans 12 amino acids. The CDR3 protein is CASTILGGGYTF. CDR3 nucleotides: TGTGCCAGCACCATTCTAGGGGGGGGCTACACCTTC.

This chain links TRBV4-1 with TRBJ1-1; TRBD1 is a possible D gene (6 bases). The CDR3 is 11 amino acids. In germline, CDR1 is MGHRA, CDR2 YSYEKL. Deletions cut 5 bases from V and 11 bases from J, with 12 bases between. CDR3 coding DNA: TGCGCCAGCAGCTTACAGGGCCGGGCTTTCTTT. Translating gives CASSLQGRAFF.

The V and J genes are TRBV6-1 and TRBJ1-1; D ambiguous. Per germline, CDR1 MNHNS and CDR2 SASEGT. The CDR3 spans 14 residues. V was shortened by 3 bases and J by 1 base, with 9 bases between the two germline ends. The CDR3 sequence is CASSDARPNTEAFF. The DNA of the CDR3 is TGTGCCAGCAGTGACGCACGTCCGAACACTGAAGCTTTCTTT.

The CDR3 region has the DNA TGTGCCATCAGTGAGTCCGGGGGCCAAGAGACCCAGTACTTC. This codes for CAISESGGQETQYF. This chain uses TRBV10-3 with TRBJ2-5, with a weak D call TRBD2 (6 bases). Germline-derived CDR1 and CDR2 are ENHRY and SYGVKD. The CDR3 extends over 14 amino acids. The ends were cut back, 0 bases at V and 1 base at J, with 6 bases in the middle.